Below, 29 T cell receptor beta chains from the same sample are listed, as sequenced in a study of blood T cell repertoires in COVID-19 (dated by TCRdb to the early 2020s). The method was the immunoSEQ multiplex PCR assay. TCRdb took this table from immuneACCESS and kept in-frame rearrangements with V and J called. Such tables lack part of the clones; where checked against another copy, unresolved V genes explain under half of the gap, and the rest is unexplained. The sample table contains 150,000 to 200,000 clones; only one count was recorded for 81% of them. The ten largest make up about 11% of the sample. Input material: peripheral blood. The receptors here all came from a man aged 55 to 70 with active or convalescent COVID-19.

The chain employs TRBV11-2 and TRBJ2-1, with TRBD2 matching 12 bases. The CDR3 extends over 16 amino acids. The V gene's germline CDR1 is SGHAT and CDR2 FQNNGV. V shed 10 bases and J 4 bases; nucleotides not matched to a gene: 11. CDR3 coding DNA: TGTGCCATAGGGAGGACTAGCGGGAAGATTTACAATGAGCAGTTCTTC. As protein: CAIGRTSGKIYNEQFF.

This chain uses TRBV6-5 with TRBJ1-5; a possible D gene is TRBD1 (6 bases). Trimming took 0 bases from V and 11 from J, leaving 17 bases between them. Germline CDR1 is MNHEY and CDR2 is SVGAGI. The CDR3 extends over 15 amino acids. The CDR3 bases are TGTGCCAGCAGTTACTCGATGGGGGCCGAGGTAGCCCAGCATTTT. Translating gives CASSYSMGAEVAQHF.

As to this clone: The sample carries other DNA sequences with the same CDR3. This chain links TRBV5-1 with TRBJ1-1; D may be TRBD1 (5 bases). The CDR3 runs to 15 residues. Trimming removed 4 bases at V and 1 base at J, with 14 bases between. Looked up from germline, CDR1 is SGHRS and CDR2 is YFSETQ. The CDR3 spells CASSPDSRGNTEAFF. DNA for the CDR3: TGCGCCAGCAGCCCCGACAGTCGAGGGAACACTGAAGCTTTCTTT.

This clone was found once. This chain links TRBV6-5 with TRBJ2-5, with 10 bases fitting TRBD2. The CDR3 is 13 residues long. Germline V gene data show CDR1 as MNHEY and CDR2 as SVGAGI. Trimming took 8 bases from V and 5 from J; bases not matched to a gene: 5. The CDR3 DNA reads TGTGCCAGCGGGAGACTAGCGGGCGAGACCCAGTACTTC. Its translation is CASGRLAGETQYF.

The chain has TRBV3-1 (or the pseudogene TRBV3-2) and TRBJ2-2; tentative D call: TRBD1 (6 bases). Germline loops: CDR1 LGHDT, CDR2 YNNKEL (reference sequence). CDR3 length: 14 residues. The V and J ends lost 2 bases and 7 bases respectively, with 11 bases between them. CDR3 amino acids: CASSQQGQGGELFF. CDR3 bases: TGTGCCAGCAGCCAACAGGGGCAGGGCGGGGAGCTGTTTTTT.

The chain is built from TRBV5-1 and TRBJ2-7; 7 nucleotides line up with TRBD1. Germline CDR1 SGHRS, CDR2 YFSETQ. The V and J ends lost 2 bases and 0 bases, in that order; junction bases with no gene match: 5. The CDR3 sequence is 15 residues long. CDR3 in DNA: TGCGCCAGCAGCTTCAGGGGGACCAGCTCCTACGAGCAGTACTTC. Translation: CASSFRGTSSYEQYF.

This CDR3 reads CASSQRGTGGTEAFF. The CDR3 DNA reads TGCGCCAGCAGCCAAAGGGGGACAGGGGGGACTGAAGCTTTCTTT. The V call is TRBV4-1, the J call TRBJ1-1; 11 positions match TRBD1. CDR3 length: 15 amino acids. The V gene end was trimmed by 2 bases and the J gene end by 5 bases; junction bases not matched to a gene: 4. Germline V lookup: CDR1 MGHRA, CDR2 YSYEKL.

V usage is TRBV18 and J usage is TRBJ1-2; the D gene is possibly TRBD1 (6 bases). The V and J ends lost 3 bases and 8 bases respectively, with 16 bases between them. CDR3 length equals 14 residues. Germline CDR1 is KGHSH and CDR2 is LQKENI. The CDR3 sequence is CASSPPGQGYGYTF. In DNA form, the CDR3 reads TGTGCCAGCTCACCCCCGGGGCAGGGGTACGGCTACACCTTC. The full variable domain, rest sourced from reference TRBV18 and TRBJ1-2, is NAGVMQNPRHLVRRRGQEARLRCSPMKGHSHVYWYRQLPEEGLKFMVYLQKENIIDESGMPKERFSAEFPKEGPSILRIQQVVRGDSAAYFCASSPPGQGYGYTFGSGTRLTVV.

Points on this clone: Other DNA sequences in the same sample also yield this CDR3. The rearrangement uses TRBV3-1 (or the pseudogene TRBV3-2) and TRBJ1-5; D gene ambiguous. V was shortened by 0 bases and J by 0 bases, with 3 bases between the two germline ends. The CDR3 totals 14 residues. Germline V gene sequence: CDR1 LGHDT, CDR2 YNNKEL (reference sequence). CDR3 sequence reads: CASSQDYSNQPQHF. CDR3 DNA: TGTGCCAGCAGCCAAGACTATAGCAATCAGCCCCAGCATTTT.

This chain links TRBV18 with TRBJ2-3; 9 positions match TRBD2. Germline trimming cut 3 bases from V and 2 bases from J; bases unmatched to any gene: 6. This CDR3 contains 16 residues. Germline values: CDR1 KGHSH, CDR2 LQKENI. CDR3 protein: CASSPQLAGTTDTQYF. For the CDR3, the DNA is TGTGCCAGCTCACCCCAGCTAGCGGGGACCACAGATACGCAGTATTTT.

This clone was picked up a small number of times. The chain joins TRBV5-5 to TRBJ2-5; 8 positions agree with TRBD1. Trimming at V came to 4 bases and at J to 4 bases, leaving 6 bases not matched to a gene. The CDR3 spans 14 residues. The germline V gene encodes CDR1 SGHKS and CDR2 YYEKEE (reference sequence). CDR3 in amino acids: CASSKGQGGETQYF. The DNA for the CDR3 is TGTGCCAGCAGCAAAGGACAGGGCGGAGAGACCCAGTACTTC.

V usage is TRBV4-1 and J usage is TRBJ1-2; TRBD1 matches at 11 bases. This CDR3 contains 15 residues. J gave up 4 bases and V 4 bases, and 5 bases lay outside the gene matches. The germline V gene has CDR1 MGHRA and CDR2 YSYEKL. The CDR3 nucleotides read TGCGCCAGCAGCCCGGGGACAGGGGGATTCTATGGCTACACCTTC. Translated: CASSPGTGGFYGYTF.

The chain is built from TRBV5-1 and TRBJ1-1, with 8 positions matching TRBD1. The CDR3 is 14 residues long. V was pared by 3 bases and J by 4 bases, with 5 bases of the junction left unmatched. The germline CDR1 and CDR2 sequences are SGHRS and YFSETQ. The CDR3 loop reads CASSSGQGATEAFF. CDR3 nucleotides: TGCGCCAGCAGCTCTGGACAGGGCGCCACTGAAGCTTTCTTT.

V gene TRBV3-1 (or the pseudogene TRBV3-2) combines with J gene TRBJ1-4; D ambiguous. V was trimmed by 3 bases and J by 0 bases, leaving 8 bases between them. Germline V CDR1 and CDR2: LGHDT, YNNKEL (reference sequence). The length of the CDR3 is 15 residues. CDR3 residues: CASSQPGTTNEKLFF. The CDR3 DNA reads TGTGCCAGCAGCCAGCCAGGAACAACTAATGAAAAACTGTTTTTT.

The chain has TRBV18 and TRBJ2-2; 11 positions match TRBD2. In germline, CDR1 is KGHSH, CDR2 LQKENI. This CDR3 spans 18 amino acids. V shed 4 bases, J shed 0 bases, and the junction held 7 bases outside the gene matches. CDR3 nucleotides: TGTGCCAGCTCACATCGGACTAGCGGGCTATCGAACACCGGGGAGCTGTTTTTT. Its translation is CASSHRTSGLSNTGELFF.

This chain uses TRBV28 with TRBJ2-7, with 8 positions matching TRBD2. The J segment lost 7 bases and the V segment lost 8 bases, leaving 10 bases of the junction unmatched. The CDR3 covers 13 residues. CDR1 and CDR2 (germline): MDHEN, SYDVKM. The CDR3, as DNA: TGTGCCAGCTTTGAACGGGAGGGCCGGGAGCAGTACTTC. This encodes CASFEREGREQYF.

The chain employs TRBV9 and TRBJ2-7; 12 bases are a match to TRBD1. The V segment lost 2 bases and the J segment 6 bases; nucleotides outside the gene matches: 6. The germline V gene has CDR1 SGDLS and CDR2 YYNGEE. This CDR3 spans 15 amino acids. The CDR3 here is CASSVSGTGGREQYF. CDR3 sequence (DNA): TGTGCCAGCAGCGTTTCCGGGACAGGGGGCCGCGAGCAGTACTTC.

The rearrangement links TRBV15 to TRBJ2-7; D is undetermined. Germline CDR1 and CDR2: LNHNV and YYDKDF (reference sequence). The CDR3 loop spans 13 amino acids. The ends were cut back, 0 bases at V and 2 bases at J, with 5 bases in the middle. In DNA, the CDR3 is TGTGCCACCAGCAGAGACAGTCCCTACGAGCAGTACTTC. Protein sequence: CATSRDSPYEQYF.

V is TRBV9 and J is TRBJ1-3, with D possibly TRBD1 on 6 matching bases. The CDR3 extends over 15 amino acids. The germline gives CDR1 SGDLS, CDR2 YYNGEE. Trimming removed 1 base from V and 0 bases from J, with 8 bases in between. The CDR3 sequence: CASSVRGTSGNTIYF. CDR3 nucleotides: TGTGCCAGCAGCGTAAGGGGGACCTCTGGAAACACCATATATTTT.

The chain links TRBV29-1 to TRBJ2-2; D is possibly TRBD2 (7 bases). Trimming removed 5 bases at V and 8 bases at J, with 12 bases between. In germline, CDR1 is SQVTM, CDR2 ANQGSEA. The CDR3 contains 12 residues. The CDR3 coding sequence is TGCAGCGTTTCCGGGGGGCGAGGGGAGCTGTTTTTT. Translated: CSVSGGRGELFF.

In its sample, this clone was seen once. The V call is TRBV6-5, the J call TRBJ1-2; TRBD1 agrees at 7 bases. CDR3 length equals 15 residues. The V gene's germline CDR1 is MNHEY and CDR2 SVGAGI. V lost 5 bases and J lost 0; bases outside the gene matches: 6. The CDR3 nucleotides read TGTGCCAGCAGTAATAACAGGGGAGCTAACTATGGCTACACCTTC. Translation: CASSNNRGANYGYTF.

The rearrangement joins TRBV15 to TRBJ1-4; tentative D call: TRBD1 (5 bases). Per the germline V gene, CDR1 is LNHNV and CDR2 is YYDKDF (reference sequence). The CDR3 runs to 14 residues. Trimming stripped 4 bases from V and 7 bases from J, with 13 bases between. The CDR3 coding sequence is TGTGCCACCAGCACTAGGGGAGGTGTTGAAAAACTGTTTTTT. Amino acid sequence: CATSTRGGVEKLFF.

The J gene is TRBJ2-2, the V gene TRBV11-2; 8 bases are shared with TRBD2. The CDR3 has 17 amino acids. Germline-derived CDR1 and CDR2 are SGHAT and FQNNGV. The V gene end was trimmed by 5 bases and the J gene end by 0 bases; junction bases not matched to a gene: 8. The CDR3 region has the DNA TGTGCCAGCAGCCTAAAGACTAGCGCAACGAACACCGGGGAGCTGTTTTTT. As protein: CASSLKTSATNTGELFF.

The genes are TRBV7-3 and TRBJ2-5; D not resolved. The germline V gene encodes CDR1 SGHTA and CDR2 FQGTGA. This CDR3 is 13 amino acids long. With 5 bases removed from V and 7 bases from J, the gap between germline ends came to 14 bases. Here the CDR3 reads CASSPDPRGTQYF. As DNA, the CDR3 is TGTGCCAGCAGCCCAGACCCGAGAGGGACCCAGTACTTC.

The genes are TRBV6-6 and TRBJ1-6, with 7 positions matching TRBD1. V shed 8 bases, J shed 10 bases, and the junction held 8 bases outside the gene matches. Germline V gives CDR1 MNHNY, CDR2 SVGAGI (reference sequence). The CDR3 length is 13 residues. The CDR3 sequence is CASLTGDGSPLHF. The CDR3 DNA reads TGTGCCAGCCTAACAGGGGATGGATCACCCCTCCACTTT.

This rearrangement joins TRBV5-1 to TRBJ2-2, with D perhaps matching TRBD1 (6 bases). This CDR3 comprises 16 residues. V gave up 4 bases and J gave up 1 base, with 14 bases separating them. From germline, CDR1 is SGHRS and CDR2 YFSETQ. The CDR3 sequence is CASSPMRGKNTGELFF. The CDR3 DNA is TGCGCCAGCAGCCCGATGAGGGGGAAGAACACCGGGGAGCTGTTTTTT.

The chain recombines TRBV5-1 with TRBJ2-5; the D gene is possibly TRBD2 (6 bases). V was shortened by 2 bases and J by 5 bases, with 13 bases between the two germline ends. The germline V gene encodes CDR1 SGHRS and CDR2 YFSETQ. The CDR3 runs to 14 residues. CDR3 residues: CASSLTSLLETQYF. CDR3 DNA sequence: TGCGCCAGCAGCTTAACTAGCCTTCTCGAGACCCAGTACTTC.

V gene TRBV3-1 (or the pseudogene TRBV3-2) combines with J gene TRBJ1-2; 9 bases map to TRBD1. The CDR3 extends over 14 amino acids. CDR1 is LGHDT and CDR2 is YNNKEL in the germline V gene (reference sequence). J was trimmed by 3 bases and V by 4 bases; bases with no gene match: 3. The CDR3 loop reads CASSPGQGYYGYTF. The DNA for the CDR3 is TGTGCCAGCAGCCCGGGACAGGGCTACTATGGCTACACCTTC.

The V call is TRBV11-1, the J call TRBJ1-1, with D perhaps TRBD1 (5 bases). The germline V gene encodes CDR1 SGHAT and CDR2 FQDESV (reference sequence). Between the trimmed V and J ends, which lost 3 bases and 3 bases, there was a span of 11 bases. This CDR3 is 14 amino acids long. CDR3 loop: CASSLGGGYTEAFF. The CDR3 bases are TGTGCCAGCAGCTTGGGGGGTGGGTACACTGAAGCTTTCTTT.